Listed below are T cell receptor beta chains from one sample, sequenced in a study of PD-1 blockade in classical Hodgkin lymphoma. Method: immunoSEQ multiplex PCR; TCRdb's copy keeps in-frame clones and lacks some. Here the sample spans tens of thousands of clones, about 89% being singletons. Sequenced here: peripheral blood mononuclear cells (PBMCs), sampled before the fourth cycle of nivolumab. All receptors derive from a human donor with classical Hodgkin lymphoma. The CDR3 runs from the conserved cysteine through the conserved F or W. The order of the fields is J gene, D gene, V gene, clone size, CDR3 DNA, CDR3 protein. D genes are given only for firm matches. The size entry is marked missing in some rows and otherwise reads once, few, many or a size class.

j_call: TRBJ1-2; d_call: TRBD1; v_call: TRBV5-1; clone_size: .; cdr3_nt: TGCGCCAGCAGCAAAATTCCGGGACAGGGGCCTTTCTATGGCTACACCTTC; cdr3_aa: CASSKIPGQGPFYGYTF
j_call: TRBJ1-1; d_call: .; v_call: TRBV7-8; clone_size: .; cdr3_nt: TGTGCCAGCAGCTGTGTGAACACTGAAGCTTTCTTT; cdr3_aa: CASSCVNTEAFF
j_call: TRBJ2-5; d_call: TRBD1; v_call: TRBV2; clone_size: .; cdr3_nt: TGTGCCAGCAGATACCTCCCCTTACAGGGGCGTCAGGGGACCCAGTACTTC; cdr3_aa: CASRYLPLQGRQGTQYF
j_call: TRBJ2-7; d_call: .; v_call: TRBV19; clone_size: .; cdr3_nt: TGTGCCAGTAGTATATCGGACGGATCCTACGAGCAGTACTTC; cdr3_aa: CASSISDGSYEQYF
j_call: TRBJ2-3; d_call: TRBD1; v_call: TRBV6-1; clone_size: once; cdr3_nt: TGTGCCAGCAGGGACAGGTTCAGCACAGATACGCAGTATTTT; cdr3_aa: CASRDRFSTDTQYF
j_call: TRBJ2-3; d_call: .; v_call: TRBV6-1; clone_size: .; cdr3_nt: TGTGCCAGCAGTGACCGATGGGCAGATACGCAGTATTTT; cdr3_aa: CASSDRWADTQYF
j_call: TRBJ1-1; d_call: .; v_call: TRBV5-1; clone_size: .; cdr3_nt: TGCGCCAGCAGCTTGGGGCAGGTGGACACTGAAGCTTTCTTT; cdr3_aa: CASSLGQVDTEAFF
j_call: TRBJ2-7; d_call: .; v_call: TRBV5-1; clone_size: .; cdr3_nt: TGCGCCAGCAGCTTGGTCCGTTCCAGGGTATACGAGCAGTACTTC; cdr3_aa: CASSLVRSRVYEQYF
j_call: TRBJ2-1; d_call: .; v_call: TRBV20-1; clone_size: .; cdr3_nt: TGCAGTGGCCCATTTGACAATGAGCAGTTCTTC; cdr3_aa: CSGPFDNEQFF
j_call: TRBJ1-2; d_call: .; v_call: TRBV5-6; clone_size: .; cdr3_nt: TGTGCCAGCAGCAATATTGGGGTCTATGGCTACACCTTC; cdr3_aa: CASSNIGVYGYTF
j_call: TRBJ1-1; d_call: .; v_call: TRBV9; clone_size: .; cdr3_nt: TGTGCCAGCAGCGTGGAGGCGGGGAATCGTGGGAACACTGAAGCTTTCTTT; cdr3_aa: CASSVEAGNRGNTEAFF
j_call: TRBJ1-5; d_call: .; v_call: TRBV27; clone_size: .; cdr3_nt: TGTGCCAGCAGAGGGTATAGCAATCAGCCCCAGCATTTT; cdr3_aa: CASRGYSNQPQHF
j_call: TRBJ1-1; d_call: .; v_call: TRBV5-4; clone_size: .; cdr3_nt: TGTGCCAGCAGCGTCTCAAAGCGGCAAGGGGCTTTCTTT; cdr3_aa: CASSVSKRQGAFF
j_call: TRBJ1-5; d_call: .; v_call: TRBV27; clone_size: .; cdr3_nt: TGTGCCAGCCGCAGGGGAGATCAGCCCCAGCATTTT; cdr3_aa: CASRRGDQPQHF
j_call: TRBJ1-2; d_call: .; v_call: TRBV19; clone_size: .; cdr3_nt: TGTGCCAGTAGTACCCCACGAACCTATGGCTACACCTTC; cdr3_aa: CASSTPRTYGYTF
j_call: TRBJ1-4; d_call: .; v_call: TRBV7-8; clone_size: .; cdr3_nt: TGTGCCAGCAGCTTAGCGCCTGACGCCGAAAAACTGTTTTTT; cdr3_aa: CASSLAPDAEKLFF
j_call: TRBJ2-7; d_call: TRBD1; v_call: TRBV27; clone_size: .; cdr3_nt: TGTGCCAGCAGTTTATCCCGGACAGGCCCCTACGAGCAGTACTTC; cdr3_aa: CASSLSRTGPYEQYF
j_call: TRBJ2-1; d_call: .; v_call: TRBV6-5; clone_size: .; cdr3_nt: TGTGCCAGCAAGAGTAGCGAGATCCCTAATGAGCAGTTCTTC; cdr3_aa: CASKSSEIPNEQFF
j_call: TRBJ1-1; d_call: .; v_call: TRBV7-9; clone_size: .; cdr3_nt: TGTGCCAGCAGCTTAGATCCTGGGGGAGCTTTCTTT; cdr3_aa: CASSLDPGGAFF
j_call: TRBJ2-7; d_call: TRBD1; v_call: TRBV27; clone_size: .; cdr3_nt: TGTGCCAGCAGTTTACTGACAGGGGCCTACGAGCAGTACTTC; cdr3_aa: CASSLLTGAYEQYF
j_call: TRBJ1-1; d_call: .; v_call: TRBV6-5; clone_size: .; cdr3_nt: TGTGCCAGCAGGACGACAACCTACACTGAAGCTTTCTTT; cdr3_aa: CASRTTTYTEAFF
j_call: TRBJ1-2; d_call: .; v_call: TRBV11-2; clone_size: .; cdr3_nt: TGTGCCAGCAGCTTAGATGCAGGACGCCCGAACTATGGCTACACCTTC; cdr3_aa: CASSLDAGRPNYGYTF
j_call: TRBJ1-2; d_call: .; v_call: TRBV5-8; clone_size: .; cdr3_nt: TGTGCCAGCAGCCCAAGGGCGACCGGCTACACCTTC; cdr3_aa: CASSPRATGYTF
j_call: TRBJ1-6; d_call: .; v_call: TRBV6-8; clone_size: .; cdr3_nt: TGTGCCAGCAGTTATGGGACTGGGCGGGCCTTGTCTGGCAATTCACCCCTCCACTTT; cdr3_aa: CASSYGTGRALSGNSPLHF
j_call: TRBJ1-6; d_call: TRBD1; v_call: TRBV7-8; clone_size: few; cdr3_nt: TGTGCCAGCACGAAACAGGGGGCGGAAGGTTCACCCCTCCACTTT; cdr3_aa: CASTKQGAEGSPLHF
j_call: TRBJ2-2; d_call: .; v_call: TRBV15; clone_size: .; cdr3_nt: TGTGCCACCAGCAGAGATTTCGGAGGAGGGACCGGGGAGCTGTTTTTT; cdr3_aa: CATSRDFGGGTGELFF
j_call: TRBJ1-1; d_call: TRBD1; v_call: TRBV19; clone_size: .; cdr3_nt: TGTGCCAGTAGTATCGGGCTGGACAGGGCGAGCAACACTGAAGCTTTCTTT; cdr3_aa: CASSIGLDRASNTEAFF
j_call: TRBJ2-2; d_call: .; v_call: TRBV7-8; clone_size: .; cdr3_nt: TGTGCCAGCAGCTACGGGGCGTCCGGGGAGCTGTTTTTT; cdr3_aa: CASSYGASGELFF
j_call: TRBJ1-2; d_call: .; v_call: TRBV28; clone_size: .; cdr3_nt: TGTGCCAGCAGTCCTGGGGGGGGAGGCTATGGCTACACCTTC; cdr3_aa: CASSPGGGGYGYTF
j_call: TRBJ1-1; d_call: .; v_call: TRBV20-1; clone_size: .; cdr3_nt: TGCAGTGCGGAAGAAGCTTTCTTT; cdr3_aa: CSAEEAFF
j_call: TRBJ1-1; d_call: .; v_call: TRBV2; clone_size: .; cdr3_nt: TGTGCCAGCAGTGCCGGATGGAAGCGGACAGACCCTGAAGCTTTCTTT; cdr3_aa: CASSAGWKRTDPEAFF
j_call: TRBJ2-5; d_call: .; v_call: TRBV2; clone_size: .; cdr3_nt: TGTGCCAGCTCAGTCCAAGAGACCCAGTACTTC; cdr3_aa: CASSVQETQYF
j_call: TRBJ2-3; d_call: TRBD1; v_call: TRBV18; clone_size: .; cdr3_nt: TGTGCCAGCTCACCCGGGGCAGGGGGCATCGCAGATACGCAGTATTTT; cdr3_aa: CASSPGAGGIADTQYF
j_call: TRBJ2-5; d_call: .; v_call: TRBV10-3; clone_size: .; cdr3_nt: TGTGCCATCAGTGGGGGAGAGTCCCAGTACTTC; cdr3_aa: CAISGGESQYF
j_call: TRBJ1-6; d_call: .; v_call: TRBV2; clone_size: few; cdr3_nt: TGTGCCAGCAGAGCGTCCCACTCCTATAATTCACCCCTCCACTTT; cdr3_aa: CASRASHSYNSPLHF